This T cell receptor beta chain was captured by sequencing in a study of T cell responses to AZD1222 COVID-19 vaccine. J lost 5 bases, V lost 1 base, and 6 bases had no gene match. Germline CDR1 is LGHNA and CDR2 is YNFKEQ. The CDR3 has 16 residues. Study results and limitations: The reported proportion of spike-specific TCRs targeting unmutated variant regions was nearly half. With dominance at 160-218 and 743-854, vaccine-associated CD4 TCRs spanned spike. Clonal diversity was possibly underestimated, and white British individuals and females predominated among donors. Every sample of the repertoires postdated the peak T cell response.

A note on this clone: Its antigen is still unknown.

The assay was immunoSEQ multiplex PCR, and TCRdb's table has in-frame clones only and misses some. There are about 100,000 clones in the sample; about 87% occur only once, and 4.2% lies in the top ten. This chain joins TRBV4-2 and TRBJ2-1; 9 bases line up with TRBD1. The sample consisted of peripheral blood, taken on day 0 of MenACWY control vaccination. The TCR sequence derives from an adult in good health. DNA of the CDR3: TGTGCCAGCAGCCAAGGGCCCCGGACAGGGGACAATGAGCAGTTCTTC. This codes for CASSQGPRTGDNEQFF.